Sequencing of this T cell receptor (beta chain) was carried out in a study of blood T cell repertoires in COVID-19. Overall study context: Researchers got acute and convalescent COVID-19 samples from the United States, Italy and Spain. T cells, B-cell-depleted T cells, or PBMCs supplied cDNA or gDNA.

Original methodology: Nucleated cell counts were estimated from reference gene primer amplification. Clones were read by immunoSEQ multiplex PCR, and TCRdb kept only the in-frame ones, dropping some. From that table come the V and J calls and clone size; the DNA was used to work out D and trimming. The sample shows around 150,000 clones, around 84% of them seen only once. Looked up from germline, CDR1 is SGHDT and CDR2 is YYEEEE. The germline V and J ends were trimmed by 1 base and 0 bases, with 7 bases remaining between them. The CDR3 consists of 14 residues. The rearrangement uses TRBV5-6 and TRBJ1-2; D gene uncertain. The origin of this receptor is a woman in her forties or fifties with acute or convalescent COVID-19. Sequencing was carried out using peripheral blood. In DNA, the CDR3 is TGTGCCAGCAGCTTGATGGCAGCTAACTATGGCTACACCTTC. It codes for CASSLMAANYGYTF.